This T cell receptor (beta chain) derives from a study of T-cell memory formation after mild COVID-19. Study as a whole: Most TCR clusters belonged to a single donor.

Study-wide points: The study detected some responding clones in pre-infection memory, suggesting cross-reactive memory joined.

In this sample, this clonotype turned up a few times. Its antigen is as yet unknown. The ends were cut back, 4 bases at V and 2 bases at J, with 13 bases in the middle. The CDR3 runs to 15 residues. The germline V gene has CDR1 SNHLY and CDR2 FYNNEI. TCRdb re-called the 5' RACE reads through MiXCR, storing one row per CDR3 protein. Here the sample spans under 550,000 distinct CDR3 sequences, 15% to 20% being singletons. The gene calls are TRBV2 and TRBJ2-3, with D hard to call. The specimen sequenced was PBMCs or a T cell subset sorted from them (not recorded which). This sequence originates from an adult woman who had mild COVID-19 (a few samples of this study predate the infection). Cell type and time point are not known. Written as DNA, the CDR3 is TGTGCCAGCAGTGTCCGCGGCGGAGACACAGATACGCAGTATTTT. Residues: CASSVRGGDTDTQYF.